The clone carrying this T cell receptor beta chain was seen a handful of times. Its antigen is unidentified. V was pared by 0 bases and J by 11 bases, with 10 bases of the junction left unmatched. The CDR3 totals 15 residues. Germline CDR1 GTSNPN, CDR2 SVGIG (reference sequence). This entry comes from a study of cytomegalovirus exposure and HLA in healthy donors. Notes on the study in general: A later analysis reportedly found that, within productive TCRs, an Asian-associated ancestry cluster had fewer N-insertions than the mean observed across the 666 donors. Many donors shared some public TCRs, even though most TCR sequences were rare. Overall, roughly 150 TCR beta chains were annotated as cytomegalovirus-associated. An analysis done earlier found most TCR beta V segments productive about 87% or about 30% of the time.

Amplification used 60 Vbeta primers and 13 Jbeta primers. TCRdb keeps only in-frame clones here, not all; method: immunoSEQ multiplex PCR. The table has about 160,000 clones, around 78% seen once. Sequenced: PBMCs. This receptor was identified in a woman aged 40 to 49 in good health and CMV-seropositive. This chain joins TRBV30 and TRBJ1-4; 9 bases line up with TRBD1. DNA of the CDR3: TGTGCCTGGAGTGTCCCGGGACAGGGACCTCTCAAACTGTTTTTT. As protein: CAWSVPGQGPLKLFF.